The sequence of this TCR beta chain was determined in a study of blood T cell repertoires in COVID-19. Overall study context: Researchers got acute and convalescent COVID-19 samples from the United States, Italy and Spain. T cells, B-cell-depleted T cells, or PBMCs provided the cDNA or gDNA that served as material.

The CDR3 contains 17 residues. Germline assignment: CDR1 WNHNN and CDR2 SYGVQD (reference sequence). Trimming cost V 8 bases and J 6 bases, with 23 bases left between them. Assay used: immunoSEQ multiplex PCR; TCRdb lists only in-frame clones, some missing. The table includes 70,000 or so clones, 76% detected once. The clonotype was recovered from a man aged 60 to 75 with COVID-19, enrolled during active disease. Sequencing was performed on peripheral blood. This chain connects TRBV10-1 to TRBJ1-6; D is undetermined. CDR3 amino acids: CASVRGGGARANSPLHF. DNA for the CDR3: TGCGCCAGCGTAAGAGGAGGAGGCGCGAGGGCTAATTCACCCCTCCACTTT.